The 27 T cell receptor beta chains below were found in one sample sequenced in a study of blood T cell repertoires in COVID-19 (dated by TCRdb to the early 2020s). The library was obtained by the immunoSEQ multiplex PCR assay. TCRdb retrieved this table from immuneACCESS and kept in-frame rearrangements only. Not all clones are present; in checked studies, unresolved V genes account for under half, and no reason is known for the remainder. The sample profile shows about 250,000 clones; approximately 85% of them were found once. The ten largest clones represent about 0.8% of the sample. Sequencing was carried out using peripheral blood. The receptor source for this set is a woman aged 25 to 39 with acute or convalescent COVID-19.

The chain combines TRBV7-9 with TRBJ2-1; weak D call: TRBD2 (6 bases). CDR1 SEHNR and CDR2 FQNEAQ come from the germline V gene (reference sequence). V lost 1 base and J lost 5, with 12 bases in between. The CDR3 runs to 15 residues. This CDR3 is CASSLVGGMDNEQFF. The DNA for the CDR3 is TGTGCCAGCAGCTTAGTCGGCGGGATGGACAATGAGCAGTTCTTC.

This clone occurred a few times. V gene TRBV9 combines with J gene TRBJ2-7, with a weak D call TRBD2 (6 bases). Germline V gene data show CDR1 as SGDLS and CDR2 as YYNGEE. The length of the CDR3 is 14 residues. V was shortened by 3 bases and J by 6 bases, with 16 bases between the two germline ends. The CDR3 sequence is CASSELGDLSEQYF. The CDR3 bases are TGTGCCAGCAGCGAGCTGGGGGACTTAAGCGAGCAGTACTTC.

This chain uses TRBV6-2 or TRBV6-3 with TRBJ2-1, with 12 bases that match TRBD1. The junction had 7 bases not matched to a gene; V was cut back by 5 bases and J by 8 bases. CDR1 and CDR2 from the germline V gene are MNHEY and SVGEGT. The CDR3 covers 15 residues. As DNA, the CDR3 is TGTGCCAGCAGTAATCCGGGACAGGGGGCGTATGAGCAGTTCTTC. Amino acids: CASSNPGQGAYEQFF.

This clone has a single count. The rearrangement links TRBV7-7 to TRBJ2-1, with 13 nucleotides matching TRBD2. Per the germline V gene, CDR1 is SSHAT and CDR2 is FNYEAQ (reference sequence). V lost 5 bases, J lost 6 bases, and 7 bases stayed unmatched. The CDR3 runs to 16 residues. In nucleotides, the CDR3 is TGTGCCAGCAGCCCAGGACTAGCGGGAGTATTCAATGAGCAGTTCTTC. Amino acids: CASSPGLAGVFNEQFF.

The rearrangement links TRBV10-3 to TRBJ2-1; 10 bases are a match to TRBD2. CDR3 length equals 17 residues. The germline gives CDR1 ENHRY, CDR2 SYGVKD. With V trimmed by 4 bases and J by 4 bases, 10 bases remained unmatched. CDR3 loop: CAISGSGRTLKYNEQFF. The CDR3 DNA sequence: TGTGCCATCAGTGGTAGCGGGAGGACACTCAAATACAATGAGCAGTTCTTC.

This chain links TRBV10-2 with TRBJ1-2, with D perhaps TRBD1 (6 bases). This CDR3 spans 14 amino acids. Trimming stripped 2 bases from V and 5 bases from J, with 12 bases between. Germline CDR1 and CDR2: WSHSY and SAAADI. For the CDR3, the DNA is TGCGCCAGCAGTGAGGCAGGGGTAGGATATGGCTACACCTTC. Translated, it gives CASSEAGVGYGYTF.

The gene calls are TRBV29-1 and TRBJ2-7; weak D call: TRBD1 (5 bases). Germline V gives CDR1 SQVTM, CDR2 ANQGSEA. The length of the CDR3 is 15 residues. The germline V and J ends were trimmed by 4 bases and 3 bases, with 19 bases remaining between them. The CDR3 DNA reads as TGCAGCGTTGCTCGTGCAGGGCAGGCAAGCTACGAGCAGTACTTC. Translation gives CSVARAGQASYEQYF.

The rearrangement joins TRBV30 to TRBJ2-2; a weak D match, TRBD2 (7 bases). Germline V gene data show CDR1 as GTSNPN and CDR2 as SVGIG (reference sequence). Between the trimmed V and J ends, which lost 0 bases and 4 bases, there was a span of 12 bases. This CDR3 spans 15 amino acids. CDR3 residues: CAWSVVAGATGELFF. CDR3 in DNA: TGTGCCTGGAGTGTAGTGGCGGGGGCCACCGGGGAGCTGTTTTTT.

V and J are TRBV9 and TRBJ1-6; 7 bases are a match to TRBD1. The CDR3 has 17 residues. The V gene's germline CDR1 is SGDLS and CDR2 YYNGEE. V lost 4 bases, J lost 0 bases, and 7 bases stayed unmatched. The CDR3 loop reads CASSPDRSSSYNSPLHF. In nucleotides, the CDR3 is TGTGCCAGCAGCCCGGACAGGTCGAGCTCCTATAATTCACCCCTCCACTTT.

The V call is TRBV5-6, the J call TRBJ2-3; the D gene is possibly TRBD1 (5 bases). CDR3 size: 15 residues. V lost 0 bases and J lost 1, with 9 bases in between. CDR1 and CDR2 (germline): SGHDT, YYEEEE. The DNA of the CDR3 is TGTGCCAGCAGCTTGGGGGGCTACCGCACAGATACGCAGTATTTT. It translates to CASSLGGYRTDTQYF. Based on the CDR3 plus reference TRBV5-6 and TRBJ2-3, the full variable domain is DAGVTQSPTHLIKTRGQQVTLRCSPKSGHDTVSWYQQALGQGPQFIFQYYEEEERQRGNFPDRFSGHQFPNYSSELNVNALLLGDSALYLCASSLGGYRTDTQYFGPGTRLTVL.

This chain uses TRBV29-1 with TRBJ1-1; perhaps TRBD1 as D (6 bases). The length of the CDR3 is 13 residues. V was shortened by 0 bases and J by 4 bases, with 9 bases between the two germline ends. Germline values: CDR1 SQVTM, CDR2 ANQGSEA. The CDR3 sequence is CSVEDWGPTEAFF. The CDR3 coding sequence is TGCAGCGTTGAAGACTGGGGGCCCACTGAAGCTTTCTTT.

The CDR3 loop is CASSQDWRGSYEQYF. For the CDR3, the DNA is TGCGCCAGCAGCCAAGATTGGCGGGGATCCTACGAGCAGTACTTC. This rearrangement joins TRBV4-3 to TRBJ2-7; D possibly corresponds to TRBD2 (6 bases). Germline V lookup: CDR1 LGHNA, CDR2 YSLEER. The CDR3 contains 15 residues. V lost 0 bases and J 1 base, leaving 10 bases between the germline ends.

The chain links TRBV5-4 to TRBJ1-5, with D tentatively TRBD1 (6 bases). CDR1 is SGHNT and CDR2 is YYREEE in the germline V gene (reference sequence). V dropped 4 bases and J dropped 3 bases, with 14 bases sitting between them. The CDR3 covers 15 residues. In DNA form, the CDR3 reads TGTGCCAGCAGCCCCGGCGGGGGCACCAATCAGCCCCAGCATTTT. It is translated as CASSPGGGTNQPQHF.

This clone was counted a few times. The V and J genes are TRBV29-1 and TRBJ2-1, with 15 nucleotides matching TRBD2. The length of the CDR3 is 18 residues. CDR1 and CDR2 from the germline V gene are SQVTM and ANQGSEA. Losses at the gene ends were 3 bases for V and 7 bases for J; bases not matched to a gene: 13. The CDR3 DNA reads as TGCAGCGTTGAGCTTAACGGACTAGCGGGAGGGCCCCGAAATGAGCAGTTCTTC. It yields the protein CSVELNGLAGGPRNEQFF.

As DNA, the CDR3 is TGTGCCAGTAAGAGCCTAGCGGGAGAGGGGGTCACAGATACGCAGTATTTT. Its protein is CASKSLAGEGVTDTQYF. The rearrangement joins TRBV19 to TRBJ2-3; TRBD2 aligns across 10 bases. The CDR3 runs 17 residues. Trimming cost V 7 bases and J 2 bases; bases outside gene matches: 12. The germline CDR1 and CDR2 sequences are LNHDA and SQIVND (reference sequence).

This clone was counted between two and nine times. The chain uses TRBV25-1 and TRBJ1-1, with D possibly matching TRBD1 (5 bases). The V end lost 6 bases, the J end lost 1 base, and 12 bases lay between the germline ends. Germline CDR1 reads MGHDK; CDR2 reads SYGVNS. The CDR3 extends over 14 amino acids. CDR3 amino acids: CASRRLGQNTEAFF. The CDR3 region has the DNA TGTGCCAGCAGACGGTTAGGACAGAACACTGAAGCTTTCTTT.

Only one count was recorded for this clone. CDR3 sequence (DNA): TGTGCCAGTAGTATAGCCCGGACAGGATTCGATGAGCAGTTCTTC. Residues: CASSIARTGFDEQFF. V is TRBV19 and J is TRBJ2-1, with 7 bases lining up with TRBD1. The CDR3 is 15 amino acids. CDR1 is LNHDA and CDR2 is SQIVND in the germline V gene (reference sequence). V shed 1 base, J shed 8 bases, and the junction held 8 bases outside the gene matches.

This chain uses TRBV25-1 with TRBJ2-7; D possibly corresponds to TRBD1 (6 bases). The V gene's germline CDR1 is MGHDK and CDR2 SYGVNS. This CDR3 has 16 amino acids. The V end lost 2 bases, the J end lost 0 bases, and 14 bases lay between the germline ends. The CDR3 region has the DNA TGTGCCAGCAGTGAAAAGACAACAGGGAGCTCCTACGAGCAGTACTTC. Translating gives CASSEKTTGSSYEQYF.

V is TRBV21-1 and J is TRBJ2-1; the table assigns TRBD1, which was not confirmed against the DNA. TRBV21-1 is a pseudogene locus. This CDR3 region has 14 residues. The CDR3 sequence is CASSKGDSYNEQFF. For the CDR3, the DNA is TGTGCCAGCAGCAAAGGGGACAGCTACAATGAGCAGTTCTTC.

The chain has TRBV6-5 and TRBJ1-5; tentative D call: TRBD1 (5 bases). The CDR3 totals 14 residues. V lost 6 bases, J lost 3 bases, and 12 bases lay in between. Germline CDR1 and CDR2: MNHEY and SVGAGI. CDR3 nucleotides: TGTGCCAGCAGCAAACCGGGGGACAATCAGCCCCAGCATTTT. Translation: CASSKPGDNQPQHF.

V and J are TRBV18 and TRBJ2-7; 10 bases are a match to TRBD1. Per germline, CDR1 KGHSH and CDR2 LQKENI. This CDR3 comprises 15 residues. J was trimmed by 7 bases and V by 1 base; bases with no gene match: 7. Here the CDR3 reads CASSPLRDRGGEQYF. The DNA of the CDR3 is TGTGCCAGCTCACCACTCCGGGACAGGGGTGGGGAGCAGTACTTC.

The V and J genes are TRBV6-5 and TRBJ2-5; perhaps TRBD1 as D (5 bases). CDR3 size: 15 residues. Germline V lookup: CDR1 MNHEY, CDR2 SVGAGI. Deletions cut 7 bases from V and 9 bases from J, with 24 bases between. The CDR3 reads CASTIGQGPQSAQYF. In DNA, the CDR3 is TGTGCCAGCACGATCGGTCAGGGCCCCCAATCGGCCCAGTACTTC.

This chain joins TRBV6-2 or TRBV6-3 and TRBJ1-5; 8 bases agree with TRBD1. The CDR3 spans 12 residues. J lost 9 bases, V lost 4 bases, and 2 bases had no gene match. Looked up from germline, CDR1 is MNHEY and CDR2 is SVGEGT. The CDR3 region is CASSSGGRPQHF. The CDR3 DNA follows: TGTGCCAGCAGTTCAGGGGGCCGGCCCCAGCATTTT.

The chain joins TRBV24-1 to TRBJ1-2, with D unresolved. There are 12 residues in the CDR3. Trimming took off 4 bases at V and 10 bases at J, with 12 bases between the two ends. Germline V gives CDR1 KGHDR, CDR2 SFDVKD. The CDR3 loop is CATSDPPGAYTF. The CDR3 region has the DNA TGTGCCACCAGTGACCCCCCCGGTGCCTACACCTTC.

The chain joins TRBV5-1 to TRBJ2-3, with D perhaps TRBD2 (6 bases). The V gene lost 0 bases and the J gene lost 1 base, with 9 bases spanning the gap. This CDR3 spans 15 amino acids. CDR1 SGHRS and CDR2 YFSETQ come from the germline V gene. This CDR3 is CASSLDVAGTDTQYF. The CDR3 DNA sequence: TGCGCCAGCAGCTTGGATGTAGCGGGCACAGATACGCAGTATTTT. Supplemented by reference TRBV5-1 and TRBJ2-3, the full variable domain reads KAGVTQTPRYLIKTRGQQVTLSCSPISGHRSVSWYQQTPGQGLQFLFEYFSETQRNKGNFPGRFSGRQFSNSRSEMNVSTLELGDSALYLCASSLDVAGTDTQYFGPGTRLTVL.

V gene TRBV10-3 combines with J gene TRBJ2-1, with TRBD2 identical over 8 bases. Germline values: CDR1 ENHRY, CDR2 SYGVKD. The CDR3 covers 15 residues. J lost 0 bases, V lost 6 bases, and 4 bases had no gene match. Written as DNA, the CDR3 is TGTGCCATCAGGAATAGCGGGACCTCCTACAATGAGCAGTTCTTC. This sequence encodes CAIRNSGTSYNEQFF.

V and J are TRBV27 and TRBJ2-7; D unresolved. CDR1 and CDR2 (germline): MNHEY, SMNVEV (reference sequence). V dropped 3 bases and J dropped 0 bases, with 9 bases sitting between them. The CDR3 loop spans 14 amino acids. The CDR3 bases are TGTGCCAGCAGTTTTGTCCCCTACTCCTACGAGCAGTACTTC. Translating it yields CASSFVPYSYEQYF.